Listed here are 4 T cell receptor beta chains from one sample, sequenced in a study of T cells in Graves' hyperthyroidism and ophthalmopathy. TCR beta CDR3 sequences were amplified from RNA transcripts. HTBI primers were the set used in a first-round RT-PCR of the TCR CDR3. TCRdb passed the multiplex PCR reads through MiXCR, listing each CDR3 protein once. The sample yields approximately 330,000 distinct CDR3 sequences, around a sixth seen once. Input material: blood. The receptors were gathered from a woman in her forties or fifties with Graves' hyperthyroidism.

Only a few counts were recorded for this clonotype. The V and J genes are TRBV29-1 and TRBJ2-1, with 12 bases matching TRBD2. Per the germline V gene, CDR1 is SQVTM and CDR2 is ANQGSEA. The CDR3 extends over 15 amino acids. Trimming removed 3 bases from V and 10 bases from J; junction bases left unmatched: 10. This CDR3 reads CSVEESSGRVGEQFF. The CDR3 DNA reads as TGCAGCGTTGAGGAATCTAGCGGGAGGGTTGGGGAGCAGTTCTTC.

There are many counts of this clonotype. The CDR3 spells CASSLSQGGSTDTQYF. CDR3 nucleotide sequence: TGTGCCAGCAGCTTGTCGCAGGGAGGTAGCACAGATACGCAGTATTTT. This chain joins TRBV5-8 and TRBJ2-3; tentatively, D is TRBD2 (6 bases). In germline, CDR1 is SGHTS, CDR2 YDEGEE. CDR3 length equals 16 residues. Trimming shortened V by 1 base and J by 0 bases, and 12 bases separated the two germline ends.

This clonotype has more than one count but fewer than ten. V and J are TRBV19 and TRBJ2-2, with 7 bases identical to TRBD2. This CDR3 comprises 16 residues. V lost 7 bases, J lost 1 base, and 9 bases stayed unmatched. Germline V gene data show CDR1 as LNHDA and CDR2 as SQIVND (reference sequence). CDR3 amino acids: CASTSFERENTGELFF. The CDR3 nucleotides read TGTGCCAGTACGTCCTTCGAGCGGGAGAACACCGGGGAGCTGTTTTTT.

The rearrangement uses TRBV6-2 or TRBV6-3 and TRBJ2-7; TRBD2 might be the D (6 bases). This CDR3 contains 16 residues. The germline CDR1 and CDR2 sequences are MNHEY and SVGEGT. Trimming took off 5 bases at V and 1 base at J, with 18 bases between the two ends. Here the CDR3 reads CASSDPRGKSSYEQYV. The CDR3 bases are TGTGCCAGCAGTGACCCGCGGGGCAAATCTTCCTACGAGCAGTACGTC.